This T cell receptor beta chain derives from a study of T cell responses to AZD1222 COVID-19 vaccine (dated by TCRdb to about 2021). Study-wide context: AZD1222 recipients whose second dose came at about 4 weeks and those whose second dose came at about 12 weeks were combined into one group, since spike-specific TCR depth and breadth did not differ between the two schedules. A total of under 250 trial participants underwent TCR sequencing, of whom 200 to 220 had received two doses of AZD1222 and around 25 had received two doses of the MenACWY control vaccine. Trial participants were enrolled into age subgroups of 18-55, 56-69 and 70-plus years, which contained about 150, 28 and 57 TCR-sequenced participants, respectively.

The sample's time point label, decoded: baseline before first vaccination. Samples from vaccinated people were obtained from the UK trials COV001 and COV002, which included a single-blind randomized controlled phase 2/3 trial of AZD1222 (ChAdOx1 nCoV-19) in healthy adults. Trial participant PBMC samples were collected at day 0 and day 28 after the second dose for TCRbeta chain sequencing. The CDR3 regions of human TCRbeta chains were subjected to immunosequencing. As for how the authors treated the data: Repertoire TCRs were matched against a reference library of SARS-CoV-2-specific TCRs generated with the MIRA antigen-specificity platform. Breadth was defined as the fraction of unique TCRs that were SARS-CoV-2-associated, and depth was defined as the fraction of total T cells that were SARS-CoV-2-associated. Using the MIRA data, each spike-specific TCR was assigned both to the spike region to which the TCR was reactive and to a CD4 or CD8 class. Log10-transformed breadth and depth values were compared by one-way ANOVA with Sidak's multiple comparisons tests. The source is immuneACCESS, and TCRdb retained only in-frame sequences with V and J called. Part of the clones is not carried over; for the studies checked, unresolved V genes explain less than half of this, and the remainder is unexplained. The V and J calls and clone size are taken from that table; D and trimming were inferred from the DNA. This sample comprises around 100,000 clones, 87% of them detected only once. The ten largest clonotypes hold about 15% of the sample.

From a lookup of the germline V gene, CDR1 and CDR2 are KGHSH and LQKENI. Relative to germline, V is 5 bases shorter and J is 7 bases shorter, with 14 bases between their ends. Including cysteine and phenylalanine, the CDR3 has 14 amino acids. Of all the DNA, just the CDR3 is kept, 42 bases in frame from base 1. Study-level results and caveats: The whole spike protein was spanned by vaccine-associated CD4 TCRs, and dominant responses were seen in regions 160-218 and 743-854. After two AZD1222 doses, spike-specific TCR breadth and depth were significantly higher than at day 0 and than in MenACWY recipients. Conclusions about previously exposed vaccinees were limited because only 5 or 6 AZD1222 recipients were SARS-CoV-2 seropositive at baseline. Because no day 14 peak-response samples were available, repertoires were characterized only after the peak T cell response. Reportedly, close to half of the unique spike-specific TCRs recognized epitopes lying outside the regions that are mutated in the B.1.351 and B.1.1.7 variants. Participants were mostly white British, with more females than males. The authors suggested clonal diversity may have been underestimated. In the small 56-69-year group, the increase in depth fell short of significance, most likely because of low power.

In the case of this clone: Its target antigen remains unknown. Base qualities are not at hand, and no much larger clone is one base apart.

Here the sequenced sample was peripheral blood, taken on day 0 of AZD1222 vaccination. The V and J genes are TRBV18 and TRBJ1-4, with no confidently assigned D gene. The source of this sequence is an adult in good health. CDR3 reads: CASSTDNVGEKLFF. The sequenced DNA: TGTGCCAGCTCAACCGACAACGTAGGTGAAAAACTGTTTTTT.